Below, 29 T cell receptor beta chains from the same sample are listed, as sequenced in a study of T cell responses to AZD1222 COVID-19 vaccine (dated by TCRdb to about 2021). Libraries were built with the immunoSEQ multiplex PCR assay. TCRdb provides this immuneACCESS table in a form limited to in-frame rearrangements. Some clones are lacking; in checked studies, under half of them reflect an unresolved V gene, and why the rest are absent is not known. In all, the sample holds about 72,000 clones, and roughly 87% of those were seen once. Together, the top ten hold under 30% of the sample. What the time point label conveys for this sample: about 28 days (+/-7) after the second vaccine dose. The starting material was peripheral blood, obtained 28 days after the second AZD1222 dose. Every receptor here comes from an adult who received the AZD1222 COVID-19 vaccine.

This clone was observed a single time. The chain employs TRBV30 and TRBJ2-3, with 9 bases lining up with TRBD2. The CDR3 totals 16 residues. Germline V lookup: CDR1 GTSNPN, CDR2 SVGIG (reference sequence). V dropped 8 bases and J dropped 2; count of bases not matched to a gene: 14. Here the CDR3 reads CAQGARLAGYTDTQYF. CDR3 nucleotide sequence: TGTGCCCAGGGTGCTCGGCTAGCGGGATACACAGATACGCAGTATTTT.

The chain carries TRBV5-1 and TRBJ1-3; D may be TRBD1 (5 bases). The germline V gene encodes CDR1 SGHRS and CDR2 YFSETQ. The V and J ends lost 1 base and 1 base respectively, with 6 bases between them. This CDR3 has 14 residues. This CDR3 reads CASSLSGSGNTIYF. DNA of the CDR3: TGCGCCAGCAGCTTGTCAGGGTCTGGAAACACCATATATTTT.

This chain uses TRBV7-9 with TRBJ1-2; D not resolved. Trimming cost V 6 bases and J 8 bases, with 13 bases left between them. The CDR3 has 12 amino acids. The germline V gene has CDR1 SEHNR and CDR2 FQNEAQ (reference sequence). CDR3 sequence: CASSAEGGGYTF. In DNA, the CDR3 is TGTGCCAGCAGTGCGGAGGGTGGAGGCTACACCTTC.

The chain carries TRBV6-6 and TRBJ1-1; D is perhaps TRBD1 (5 bases). V lost 7 bases and J lost 1, with 16 bases in between. This CDR3 has 15 amino acids. Germline values: CDR1 MNHNY, CDR2 SVGAGI (reference sequence). The DNA of the CDR3 is TGTGCCAGCACCTATACCCCAGGGTGGAACACTGAAGCTTTCTTT. It translates to CASTYTPGWNTEAFF.

The chain combines TRBV10-3 with TRBJ1-2; D may be TRBD1 (5 bases). This CDR3 spans 15 amino acids. V lost 0 bases and J 4 bases, leaving 12 bases between the germline ends. Germline V lookup: CDR1 ENHRY, CDR2 SYGVKD. The CDR3 protein is CAISESGQGFYGYTF. In DNA form, the CDR3 reads TGTGCCATCAGTGAGTCGGGCCAGGGATTCTATGGCTACACCTTC.

V and J are TRBV19 and TRBJ2-1, with D possibly TRBD1 on 5 matching bases. This CDR3 is 15 amino acids long. Germline V lookup: CDR1 LNHDA, CDR2 SQIVND (reference sequence). V lost 2 bases to trimming and J lost 1 base, with 9 bases between them. The CDR3 DNA reads TGTGCCAGTAGTATAACCCAGGGTTCCTACAATGAGCAGTTCTTC. Amino acid sequence: CASSITQGSYNEQFF.

The chain combines TRBV19 with TRBJ2-7; no clear D. V was trimmed by 3 bases and J by 0 bases, leaving 12 bases between them. Germline CDR1 reads LNHDA; CDR2 reads SQIVND (reference sequence). The CDR3 covers 15 residues. CDR3 sequence: CASSIGPRVSYEQYF. CDR3 nucleotide sequence: TGTGCCAGTAGTATCGGACCCAGAGTCTCCTACGAGCAGTACTTC.

J is TRBJ1-5 and V is TRBV29-1, with D possibly TRBD1 on 5 matching bases. Trimming removed 6 bases from V and 3 bases from J, with 12 bases in between. The length of the CDR3 is 13 residues. Germline lookup yields CDR1 SQVTM and CDR2 ANQGSEA. The CDR3 sequence: CSVETDFNQPQHF. Here the CDR3 DNA reads TGCAGCGTCGAGACAGACTTCAATCAGCCCCAGCATTTT.

V gene TRBV12-3 or TRBV12-4 combines with J gene TRBJ2-1, with D uncertain. The CDR3 runs to 13 residues. V was cut by 1 base and J by 8 bases, with 9 bases left in between. The CDR3 DNA reads TGTGCCAGCAGTTTAGTCCTAGTCCATGAGCAGTTCTTC. The encoded protein is CASSLVLVHEQFF.

This clone was detected once. The V gene is TRBV7-3, the J gene TRBJ2-2; D is ambiguous. The CDR3 is made up of 12 amino acids. The germline V and J ends were trimmed by 4 bases and 5 bases, with 5 bases remaining between them. Germline V CDR1 and CDR2: SGHTA, FQGTGA. The CDR3 loop reads CASSSRTGELFF. For the CDR3, the DNA is TGTGCCAGCAGCTCCCGTACCGGGGAGCTGTTTTTT.

J is TRBJ2-2 and V is TRBV7-9, with a weak D call TRBD1 (5 bases). The CDR3 contains 15 residues. Germline V gene sequence: CDR1 SEHNR, CDR2 FQNEAQ (reference sequence). V was pared by 8 bases and J by 3 bases, with 16 bases between. In DNA, the CDR3 is TGTGCCAGCCCCTCCCACAGGTCCTACACCGGGGAGCTGTTTTTT. Its translation: CASPSHRSYTGELFF.

The V gene is TRBV27, the J gene TRBJ2-1, with 9 bases aligning to TRBD2. CDR3 length equals 13 residues. J lost 9 bases, V lost 2 bases, and 2 bases had no gene match. Germline lookup yields CDR1 MNHEY and CDR2 SMNVEV (reference sequence). The CDR3 nucleotides are TGTGCCAGCAGTTTACTAGCGGGGTCTGAGCAGTTCTTC. It translates to CASSLLAGSEQFF.

The chain combines TRBV19 with TRBJ2-1; 7 bases align to TRBD1. CDR1 LNHDA and CDR2 SQIVND come from the germline V gene (reference sequence). V shed 3 bases and J 8 bases; nucleotides not matched to a gene: 7. The CDR3 sequence is 14 residues long. CDR3 region: CASSMGTVSDEQFF. CDR3 coding DNA: TGTGCCAGTAGTATGGGGACAGTGAGCGATGAGCAGTTCTTC.

The chain employs TRBV13 and TRBJ2-3, with TRBD2 matching over 9 bases. V shed 3 bases, J shed 6 bases, and the junction held 4 bases outside the gene matches. This CDR3 region has 14 residues. CDR1 and CDR2 (germline): PRHDT, FYEKMQ (reference sequence). The CDR3 coding sequence is TGTGCCAGCAGCTTTAGCGGGAGTTCTGATACGCAGTATTTT. It yields the protein CASSFSGSSDTQYF.

This chain connects TRBV28 to TRBJ2-7; D possibly corresponds to TRBD1 (7 bases). In germline, CDR1 is MDHEN, CDR2 SYDVKM. V was cut by 10 bases and J by 1 base, with 20 bases left in between. The CDR3 extends over 15 amino acids. DNA of the CDR3: TGTGCCATTTCGGGCGGGACAGCTCGGTCCTACGAGCAGTACTTC. Its translation: CAISGGTARSYEQYF.

This chain links TRBV4-2 with TRBJ2-3; 8 positions match TRBD2. The CDR3 covers 16 residues. V lost 1 base, J lost 0 bases, and 3 bases stayed unmatched. Germline-derived CDR1 and CDR2 are LGHNA and YNFKEQ. The CDR3 spells CASSQVAGPSTDTQYF. The CDR3, as DNA: TGTGCCAGCAGCCAAGTAGCGGGACCTAGCACAGATACGCAGTATTTT.

The chain combines TRBV24-1 with TRBJ1-2; unclear D gene. The length of the CDR3 is 14 residues. Germline lookup yields CDR1 KGHDR and CDR2 SFDVKD. Trimming took off 4 bases at V and 7 bases at J, with 15 bases between the two ends. The CDR3 DNA is TGTGCCACCAGTGAGCGCTGGGGATCAGTTGGCTACACCTTC. Protein: CATSERWGSVGYTF.

V and J are TRBV7-9 and TRBJ1-5; unclear D gene. This CDR3 region has 13 residues. Deletions cut 3 bases from V and 4 bases from J, with 7 bases between. Germline V gives CDR1 SEHNR, CDR2 FQNEAQ (reference sequence). This CDR3 is CASSLVGNQPQHF. CDR3 DNA: TGTGCCAGCAGCTTGGTAGGTAATCAGCCCCAGCATTTT. Looking up the rest from reference TRBV7-9 and TRBJ1-5 gives the full variable domain: DTGVSQNPRHKITKRGQNVTFRCDPISEHNRLYWYRQTLGQGPEFLTYFQNEAQLEKSRLLSDRFSAERPKGSFSTLEIQRTEQGDSAMYLCASSLVGNQPQHFGDGTRLSIL.

The chain recombines TRBV6-4 with TRBJ1-5, with D possibly matching TRBD1 (6 bases). With 2 bases removed from V and 3 bases from J, the gap between germline ends came to 14 bases. Germline CDR1 is MRHNA and CDR2 is SNTAGT. CDR3 size: 16 residues. The CDR3 region has the DNA TGTGCCAGCAGTGACCCAGGACAGATCTCCAATCAGCCCCAGCATTTT. It encodes CASSDPGQISNQPQHF.

This clone showed up just once. V gene TRBV4-1 combines with J gene TRBJ2-6; 8 bases map to TRBD2. CDR3 length: 17 amino acids. J was trimmed by 2 bases and V by 0 bases; bases with no gene match: 3. The V gene's germline CDR1 is MGHRA and CDR2 YSYEKL. This CDR3 is CASSQEGSGTGANVLTF. CDR3 sequence (DNA): TGCGCCAGCAGCCAAGAGGGTAGCGGGACTGGGGCCAACGTCCTGACTTTC.

Worth noting for this clone: Other DNA sequences of this sample code for an identical CDR3. This CDR3 reads CASSQASGYEQYF. CDR3 nucleotides: TGTGCCAGCAGCCAAGCTAGCGGTTACGAGCAGTACTTC. This chain links TRBV14 with TRBJ2-7; 7 bases are a match to TRBD2. V shed 1 base, J shed 4 bases, and the junction held 1 base outside the gene matches. CDR3 length equals 13 residues. Germline loops: CDR1 SGHDN, CDR2 FVKESK.

This clone was detected once. The J gene is TRBJ2-7, the V gene TRBV6-4; D call uncertain. CDR1 and CDR2 (germline): MRHNA, SNTAGT. This CDR3 has 12 amino acids. V was pared by 2 bases and J by 2 bases, with 4 bases between. Here the CDR3 reads CASSDRPYEQYF. Written as DNA, the CDR3 is TGTGCCAGCAGTGACCGCCCCTACGAGCAGTACTTC.

This clone was counted a single time. The chain recombines TRBV6-4 with TRBJ2-2; a possible D gene is TRBD2 (6 bases). The CDR3 has 14 amino acids. V lost 8 bases and J lost 3, with 13 bases in between. Germline V gene lookup returns CDR1 MRHNA and CDR2 SNTAGT. The CDR3 DNA is TGTGCCAGCGGGGAGGATAGCGACACCGGGGAGCTGTTTTTT. This gives the protein CASGEDSDTGELFF.

This clone showed up just a few times. The rearrangement links TRBV7-9 to TRBJ1-2; 8 bases map to TRBD1. Germline trimming cut 2 bases from V and 8 bases from J; bases unmatched to any gene: 16. CDR3 length: 17 residues. Per germline, CDR1 SEHNR and CDR2 FQNEAQ (reference sequence). The CDR3 reads CASSLLGRTGRVQGYTF. The DNA for the CDR3 is TGTGCCAGCAGCTTATTGGGACGGACAGGGAGGGTTCAGGGCTACACCTTC.

The chain is built from TRBV12-3 or TRBV12-4 and TRBJ2-4; possibly TRBD2 for D (6 bases). CDR3 length equals 13 residues. The germline V and J ends were trimmed by 4 bases and 5 bases, with 9 bases remaining between them. The CDR3 DNA follows: TGTGCCAGCAGTTATGGGACTGAAAACATTCAGTACTTC. It specifies CASSYGTENIQYF.

The chain has TRBV12-2 and TRBJ2-7. TRBV12-2 is a listed pseudogene. The CDR3 extends over 15 amino acids. The CDR3 DNA sequence: TGTGCAAGTCGCTTAGTTCCCGGGGACCCCTACGAGCAGTACTTC. Encoded protein: CASRLVPGDPYEQYF.

The CDR3 region is CATSDHGQVYGYTF. Here the CDR3 DNA reads TGTGCCACCAGTGACCACGGACAGGTTTATGGCTACACCTTC. This chain links TRBV24-1 with TRBJ1-2; TRBD1 aligns across 7 bases. Germline V gene sequence: CDR1 KGHDR, CDR2 SFDVKD. The length of the CDR3 is 14 residues. The V segment lost 4 bases and the J segment 5 bases; nucleotides outside the gene matches: 6.

The V gene is TRBV14, the J gene TRBJ2-1; TRBD2 matches at 12 bases. The germline V gene encodes CDR1 SGHDN and CDR2 FVKESK. The CDR3 has 16 residues. V shed 4 bases, J shed 5 bases, and the junction held 6 bases outside the gene matches. This CDR3 is CASSPRGLAGNNEQFF. CDR3 DNA: TGTGCCAGCAGCCCTCGAGGACTAGCGGGAAACAATGAGCAGTTCTTC.

V usage is TRBV4-2 and J usage is TRBJ2-2, with 8 bases identical to TRBD2. V trimming: 0 bases; J trimming: 5 bases; junction bases outside the gene matches: 8. The CDR3 is 17 residues long. The germline V gene has CDR1 LGHNA and CDR2 YNFKEQ. CDR3 nucleotides: TGTGCCAGCAGCCAAGAGTTCGGGAGGGTGTTGACCGGGGAGCTGTTTTTT. This gives the protein CASSQEFGRVLTGELFF.